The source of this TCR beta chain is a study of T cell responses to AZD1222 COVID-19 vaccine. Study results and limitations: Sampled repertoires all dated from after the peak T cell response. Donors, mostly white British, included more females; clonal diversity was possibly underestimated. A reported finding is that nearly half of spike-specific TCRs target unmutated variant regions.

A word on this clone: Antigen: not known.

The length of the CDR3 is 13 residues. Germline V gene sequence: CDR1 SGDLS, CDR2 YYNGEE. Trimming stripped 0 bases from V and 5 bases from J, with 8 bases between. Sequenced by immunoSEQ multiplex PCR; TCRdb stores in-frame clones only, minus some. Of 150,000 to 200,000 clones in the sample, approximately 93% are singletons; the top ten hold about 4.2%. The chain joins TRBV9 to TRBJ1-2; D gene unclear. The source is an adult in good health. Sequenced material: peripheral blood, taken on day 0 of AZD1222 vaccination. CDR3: CASSVDNPYGYTF. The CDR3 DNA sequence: TGTGCCAGCAGCGTAGATAACCCTTATGGCTACACCTTC.